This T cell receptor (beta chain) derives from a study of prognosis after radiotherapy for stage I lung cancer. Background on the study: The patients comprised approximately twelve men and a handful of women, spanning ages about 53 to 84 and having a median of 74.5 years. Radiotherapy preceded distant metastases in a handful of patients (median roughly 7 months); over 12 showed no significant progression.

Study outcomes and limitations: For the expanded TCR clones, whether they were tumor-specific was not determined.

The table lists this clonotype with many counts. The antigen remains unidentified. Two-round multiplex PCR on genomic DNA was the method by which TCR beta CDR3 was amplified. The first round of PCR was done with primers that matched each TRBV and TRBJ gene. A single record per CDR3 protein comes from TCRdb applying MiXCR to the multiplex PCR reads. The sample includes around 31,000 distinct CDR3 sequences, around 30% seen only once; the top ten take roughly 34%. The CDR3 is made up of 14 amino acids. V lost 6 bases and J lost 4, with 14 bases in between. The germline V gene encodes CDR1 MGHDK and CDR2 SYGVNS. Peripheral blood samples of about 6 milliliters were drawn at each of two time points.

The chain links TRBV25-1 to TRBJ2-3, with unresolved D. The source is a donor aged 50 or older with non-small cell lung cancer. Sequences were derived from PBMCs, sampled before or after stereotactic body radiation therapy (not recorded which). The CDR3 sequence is CASSPRTPPDTQYF. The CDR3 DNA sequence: TGTGCCAGCAGCCCACGAACCCCACCAGATACGCAGTATTTT.